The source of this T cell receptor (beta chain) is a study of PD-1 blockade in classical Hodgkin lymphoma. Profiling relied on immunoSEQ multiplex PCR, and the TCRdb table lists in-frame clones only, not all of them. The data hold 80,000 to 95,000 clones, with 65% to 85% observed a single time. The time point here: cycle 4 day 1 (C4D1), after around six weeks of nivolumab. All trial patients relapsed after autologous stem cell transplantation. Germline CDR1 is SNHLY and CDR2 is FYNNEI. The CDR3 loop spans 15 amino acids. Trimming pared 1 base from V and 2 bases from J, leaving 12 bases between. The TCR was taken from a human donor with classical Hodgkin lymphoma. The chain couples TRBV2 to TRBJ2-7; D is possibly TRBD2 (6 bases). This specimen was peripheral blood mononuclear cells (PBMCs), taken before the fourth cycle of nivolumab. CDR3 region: CASSEGVGGTYEQYF. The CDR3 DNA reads TGTGCCAGCAGTGAAGGTGTGGGAGGAACCTACGAGCAGTACTTC.